Below are 23 T cell receptor beta chains sequenced from a single sample in a study of blood T cells in healthy people across ages. Together with a sample-barcoded 5' primer, a J-beta primer mix was included in a second PCR lasting about 7 to 11 cycles. A single record per CDR3 protein comes from TCRdb applying MiXCR to the 5' RACE reads. Among roughly 700,000 distinct CDR3 sequences, roughly 32% were seen once, and the ten largest hold 15%. The sequenced material came from blood. The origin of the receptors is a woman aged 80 or older in good health.

The V gene is TRBV12-3 or TRBV12-4, the J gene TRBJ1-1; weak D call: TRBD1 (5 bases). The CDR3 loop spans 13 amino acids. Trimming removed 5 bases from V and 4 bases from J, with 11 bases in between. The CDR3 DNA is TGTGCCAGCAGTCAACATGGGGCCACTGAAGCTTTCTTT. It specifies CASSQHGATEAFF.

The V and J genes are TRBV29-1 and TRBJ2-2, with 7 positions matching TRBD2. The CDR3 is made up of 12 amino acids. V lost 4 bases and J lost 6; bases outside the gene matches: 2. Germline V gene data show CDR1 as SQVTM and CDR2 as ANQGSEA. This chain's CDR3 is CSVASGPGELFF. CDR3 DNA: TGCAGCGTTGCTAGCGGCCCCGGGGAGCTGTTTTTT.

The chain carries TRBV4-1 and TRBJ2-5, with 12 nucleotides matching TRBD2. The J call may be in error: the DNA end matches TRBJ2-7 better. This CDR3 has 17 amino acids. The V gene's germline CDR1 is MGHRA and CDR2 YSYEKL. CDR3 DNA: TGCGCCAGCAGCCAAGAGCTCCGACTAGCGGGAGAGGACGAGCAGTACTTC. Translated: CASSQELRLAGEDEQYF.

There are many counts of this clonotype. The V call is TRBV4-3, the J call TRBJ2-7; the D gene is possibly TRBD2 (5 bases). CDR1 is LGHNA, CDR2 YSLEER, per germline. The CDR3 runs to 15 residues. Deletions cut 0 bases from V and 2 bases from J, with 11 bases between. CDR3 in DNA: TGCGCCAGCAGCCAAGATCGTCACGGGACCTACGAGCAGTACTTC. It codes for CASSQDRHGTYEQYF.

This clonotype was seen a few times. The chain recombines TRBV7-2 with TRBJ1-1; 7 bases are a match to TRBD1. Looked up from germline, CDR1 is SGHTA and CDR2 is FQGNSA. With V trimmed by 8 bases and J by 4 bases, 13 bases remained unmatched. The CDR3 runs 15 residues. The chain's CDR3 is CASPGRGRGGTEAFF. The DNA of the CDR3 is TGTGCCAGCCCGGGGAGGGGGCGAGGGGGCACTGAAGCTTTCTTT.

The rearrangement links TRBV20-1 to TRBJ2-5; 8 bases agree with TRBD1. The V segment lost 6 bases and the J segment 4 bases; nucleotides outside the gene matches: 16. In germline, CDR1 is DFQATT, CDR2 SNEGSKA (reference sequence). The CDR3 has 16 amino acids. The CDR3 here is CSAPPQAGQARETQYF. The CDR3 DNA reads as TGCAGTGCCCCCCCCCAGGCGGGACAGGCTCGAGAGACCCAGTACTTC.

This clonotype was seen a handful of times. The V call is TRBV27, the J call TRBJ1-1, with 9 bases that match TRBD1. V gave up 6 bases and J gave up 3 bases; unmatched junction bases: 8. Germline V gene sequence: CDR1 MNHEY, CDR2 SMNVEV (reference sequence). The CDR3 covers 15 residues. CDR3 sequence reads: CASRHTGGLDTEAFF. The CDR3, as DNA: TGTGCCAGCAGACACACAGGGGGCCTGGACACTGAAGCTTTCTTT.

About this clonotype: At one of its ends the junction is not consistent with the germline gene, which may arise from a read error. The gene calls are TRBV4-2 and TRBJ2-1; D is unclear. The germline V gene has CDR1 LGHNA and CDR2 YNFKEQ. The CDR3 is made up of 15 amino acids. CDR3 sequence: CASSQDVNSYNGQFF. The CDR3 DNA reads as TGTGCCAGCAGCCAAGATGTCAATTCCTACAATGGGCAGTTCTTC.

The gene calls are TRBV5-1 and TRBJ2-2; 7 bases match TRBD2. Trimming cost V 3 bases and J 6 bases; bases outside gene matches: 5. Germline V CDR1 and CDR2: SGHRS, YFSETQ. This CDR3 spans 14 amino acids. The CDR3 DNA sequence: TGCGCCAGCAGCTCGGCAGGGAGGGCCGGGGAGCTGTTTTTT. It codes for CASSSAGRAGELFF.

DNA of the CDR3: TGTGCCAGCAGTTTAGCTGGGACAGGGGGCATTTATGGCTACACCTTC. This translates into CASSLAGTGGIYGYTF. V and J are TRBV12-3 or TRBV12-4 and TRBJ1-2, with 12 bases identical to TRBD1. With V trimmed by 0 bases and J by 5 bases, 4 bases remained unmatched. This CDR3 comprises 16 residues.

V and J are TRBV2 and TRBJ1-2; no reliable D call. This CDR3 comprises 13 residues. The germline CDR1 and CDR2 sequences are SNHLY and FYNNEI. V lost 1 base and J 7 bases, leaving 10 bases between the germline ends. The CDR3 spells CASSEVATSGYTF. CDR3 coding DNA: TGTGCCAGCAGTGAAGTCGCAACTAGTGGCTACACCTTC.

This clonotype occurred a few times. This chain connects TRBV30 to TRBJ2-4; 8 positions match TRBD2. The J call may be wrong; the DNA end is better matched by TRBJ2-7. This CDR3 has 15 amino acids. Per germline, CDR1 GTSNPN and CDR2 SVGIG (reference sequence). The CDR3 loop reads CAWSVPGGLGYEQYF. The CDR3 bases are TGTGCCTGGAGTGTACCGGGGGGGCTCGGTTACGAGCAGTACTTC.

This clonotype was counted many times. The chain carries TRBV30 and TRBJ2-7; 7 nucleotides agree with TRBD2. In germline, CDR1 is GTSNPN, CDR2 SVGIG (reference sequence). J gave up 4 bases and V 2 bases, and 11 bases lay outside the gene matches. CDR3 length: 15 amino acids. CDR3 region: CAWSRGGSGDYEQYF. The DNA of the CDR3 is TGTGCCTGGAGTAGGGGAGGGTCCGGGGATTACGAGCAGTACTTC.

The chain employs TRBV12-3 or TRBV12-4 and TRBJ1-4; 8 bases match TRBD1. The trim removed 1 base at V and 3 bases at J, leaving 10 bases unmatched. This CDR3 has 18 amino acids. CDR3 sequence reads: CASSLEAGGIIPNEKLFF. The CDR3 DNA reads as TGTGCCAGCAGTTTAGAGGCAGGGGGCATTATCCCTAATGAAAAACTGTTTTTT.

There are many counts of this clonotype. This rearrangement joins TRBV10-3 to TRBJ2-1, with 10 bases lining up with TRBD2. The germline gives CDR1 ENHRY, CDR2 SYGVKD. Losses at the gene ends were 10 bases for V and 5 bases for J; bases not matched to a gene: 11. The CDR3 runs to 15 residues. CDR3 sequence: CATGGQRGGDNEQFF. Here the CDR3 DNA reads TGTGCCACCGGCGGCCAGCGGGGGGGAGACAATGAGCAGTTCTTC.

There are many counts of this clonotype. The chain recombines TRBV28 with TRBJ2-4; TRBD1 matches at 10 bases. Germline V CDR1 and CDR2: MDHEN, SYDVKM. CDR3 length: 15 amino acids. With 5 bases clipped from V and 7 bases from J, the junction kept 8 bases outside the gene matches. The CDR3 here is CASSPPTGGKNIQYF. CDR3 DNA: TGTGCCAGCAGTCCACCGACAGGGGGCAAGAACATTCAGTACTTC.

There are many counts of this clonotype. The V and J genes are TRBV7-2 and TRBJ2-3; tentative D call: TRBD2 (5 bases). Germline CDR1 and CDR2: SGHTA and FQGNSA. The CDR3 covers 13 residues. V lost 3 bases and J 5 bases, leaving 9 bases between the germline ends. The CDR3: CASSFRRQDTQYF. The CDR3, as DNA: TGTGCCAGCAGCTTTCGGAGGCAAGATACGCAGTATTTT.

The sample holds many counts of this clonotype. The CDR3 DNA reads as TGTGCCAGCAGTCTGGCGAGGTACGAGCAGTACTTC. This encodes CASSLARYEQYF. V and J are TRBV12-3 or TRBV12-4 and TRBJ2-7; D unresolved. This CDR3 has 12 amino acids. V was pared by 5 bases and J by 4 bases, with 9 bases between.

This clonotype has a count of ten or more. The chain couples TRBV9 to TRBJ2-6; 14 nucleotides line up with TRBD2. With 0 bases clipped from V and 4 bases from J, the junction kept 9 bases outside the gene matches. This CDR3 spans 20 amino acids. Germline V gene sequence: CDR1 SGDLS, CDR2 YYNGEE. The CDR3: CASSVVGLAGAYAGANVLTF. The DNA of the CDR3 is TGTGCCAGCAGCGTAGTGGGACTAGCGGGGGCCTATGCGGGGGCCAACGTCCTGACTTTC.

Only a few counts were recorded for this clonotype. V gene TRBV11-2 combines with J gene TRBJ1-5, with unresolved D. The CDR3 length is 14 residues. Germline assignment: CDR1 SGHAT and CDR2 FQNNGV. V shed 8 bases and J shed 2 bases, with 13 bases lying between them. In DNA, the CDR3 is TGTGCCAGCCTCCCCCCCGGGGGCAATCAGCCCCAGCATTTT. It yields the protein CASLPPGGNQPQHF.

V is TRBV5-6 and J is TRBJ2-1; D may be TRBD2 (7 bases). The V end lost 4 bases, the J end lost 2 bases, and 16 bases lay between the germline ends. This CDR3 is built from 16 residues. CDR1 and CDR2 (germline): SGHDT, YYEEEE. The CDR3 bases are TGTGCCAGCAGCCCGAGGGGGGGACCAGCCTACAATGAGCAGTTCTTC. As protein: CASSPRGGPAYNEQFF.

This chain uses TRBV5-5 with TRBJ1-1; 8 bases line up with TRBD1. The ends lost 0 bases at V and 5 bases at J; junction bases unmatched: 12. The CDR3 runs 17 residues. Germline V gives CDR1 SGHKS, CDR2 YYEKEE (reference sequence). The CDR3 nucleotides are TGTGCCAGCAGCTTGGATCCCCCAGGGGGCGTTCGGACTGAAGCTTTCTTT. The encoded protein is CASSLDPPGGVRTEAFF.

This clonotype was counted once. The chain uses TRBV3-1 and TRBJ2-1; 9 bases align to TRBD2. The CDR3 has 16 amino acids. Germline trimming cut 1 base from V and 0 bases from J; bases unmatched to any gene: 1. The germline V gene encodes CDR1 LGHDT and CDR2 YNNKEL (reference sequence). CDR3 coding DNA: TGTGCCAGCAGCCAAGGTAGCGGGGGCTCCTACAATGAGCAGTTCTTC. This sequence encodes CASSQGSGGSYNEQFF.